Described below is a single T cell receptor (beta chain) sequence and its context. The clone's antigen remains unknown. No clone much larger than this one lies a single base away; base qualities are absent. TCRbeta CDR3 regions were immunosequenced from genomic DNA with the immunoSEQ Assay. Before high-throughput sequencing, the genomic DNA was amplified using bias-controlled multiplex PCR. The authors processed their data as follows. To quantify the absolute abundance of each unique TCRbeta CDR3 region, the sequences were collapsed and filtered. Clonality, defined as 1 minus Pielou's evenness, was calculated using only productive rearrangements. A previously published method was used to identify clones with significantly greater frequencies in on-treatment samples than in baseline samples. TCRdb's version of the immuneACCESS table is confined to in-frame rearrangements and falls short of the full clone set. An unresolved V gene accounts for under half of the shortfall where checked; the remainder is of unknown origin. V and J calls and clone size follow that table, whereas D and trimming were derived from the DNA. Here the sample has about 17,000 clones; roughly 71% occur a single time. Clones ranked in the top ten supply over 10% of the sample.

V lost 7 bases and J lost 0 bases; the stretch between them is 19 bases long. From the cysteine up to the phenylalanine, the CDR3 has a length of 16 residues. The retained sequence is limited to the CDR3, 48 bases, with the frame set at the first base. CDR1 and CDR2, per the germline V gene, are MDHEN and SYDVKM. The sample's treatment or condition label, decoded: randomized to nivolumab then ipilimumab (arm A) or the reverse (arm B). None of the patients in the trial had previously been given DNA-damaging chemotherapy. Live CD3+CD8+ cells negative for CD19 and CD56 were sorted from thawed PBMCs on a FACS Aria II flow cytometer. Samples came from patients with melanoma in CheckMate 064, a randomized, open-label phase II trial of sequential checkpoint blockade. Peripheral blood mononuclear cells were collected by leukapheresis, purified with Ficoll-Paque, and frozen in human serum with approximately 10% DMSO. Right after sorting, the blood CD3+CD8+ cells were verified to be >95% pure, and DNA extraction followed.

The data were obtained in a study of sequential checkpoint blockade in melanoma (dated by TCRdb to between 2018 and 2020). With respect to the entire study: Using 1:1 randomization, the trial assigned patients either to first-line nivolumab followed by ipilimumab (arm A) or to ipilimumab followed by nivolumab (arm B). Maintenance nivolumab came after each of the two trial sequences. General study outcomes and caveats: The response-prediction model combining TCR metrics and mutation burden needs validation in larger, independent patient cohorts.

The chain was built from TRBV28 and TRBJ2-7; there is no confident call for the D gene. Here the sequenced sample was CD8+ T cells sorted from blood (inferred from file names), taken from a patient given nivolumab and ipilimumab in sequence. The TCR originated in a human donor with melanoma. This receptor carries the CDR3 CASTPPGRRSSYEQYF. The base sequence is TGTGCCAGCACCCCCCCTGGGCGCAGAAGCTCCTACGAGCAGTACTTC.